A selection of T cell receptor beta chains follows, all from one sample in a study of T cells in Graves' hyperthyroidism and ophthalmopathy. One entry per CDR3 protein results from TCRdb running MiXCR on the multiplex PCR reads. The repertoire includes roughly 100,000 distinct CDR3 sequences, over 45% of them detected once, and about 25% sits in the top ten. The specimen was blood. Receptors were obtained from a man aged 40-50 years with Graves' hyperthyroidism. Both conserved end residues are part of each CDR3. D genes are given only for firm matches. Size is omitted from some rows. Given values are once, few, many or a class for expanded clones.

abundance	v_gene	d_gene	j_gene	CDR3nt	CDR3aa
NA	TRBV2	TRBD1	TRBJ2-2	TGTGCCTGCGGCCGGGACAGAGGCGGGGAGCTGTTTTTT	CACGRDRGGELFF
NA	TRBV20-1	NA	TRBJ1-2	TGCAGTGCTAGGGGGGTTAGCGGGTTATATGGCGGCTACACCTTC	CSARGVSGLYGGYTF
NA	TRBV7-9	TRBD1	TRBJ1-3	TGTGCCAGCAGCTCGGACAGGGTATTTGGAAACACCATATATTTT	CASSSDRVFGNTIYF
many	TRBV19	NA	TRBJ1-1	TGTGCCAGTAGTATAGGACACCTCGGAGTAGCTTTCTTT	CASSIGHLGVAFF
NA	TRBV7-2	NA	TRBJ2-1	TGTGCCAGCAGACCCTTGACTAGGCTCTACAATGAGCAGTTCTTC	CASRPLTRLYNEQFF
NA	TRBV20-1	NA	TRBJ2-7	TGCAGTGCTAGAGATCCCCGTCTCGAGCAGTACTTC	CSARDPRLEQYF
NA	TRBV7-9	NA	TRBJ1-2	TGTGCCAGCAGCCAAGGGGCGGAGAGGGGCGGCTACACCTTC	CASSQGAERGGYTF
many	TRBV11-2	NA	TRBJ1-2	TGTGCCAGCAGCTTAAGGACAGCGGACCCAAGGGGCTACACCTTC	CASSLRTADPRGYTF
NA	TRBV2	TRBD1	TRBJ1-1	TGTGCCAGCAACGGACAGGGTAACACTGAAGCTTTCTTT	CASNGQGNTEAFF
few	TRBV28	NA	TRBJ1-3	TGTGCCAGCAGCTTACCCCCTGGAAACACCATATATTTT	CASSLPPGNTIYF
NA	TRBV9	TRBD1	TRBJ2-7	TGTGCCAGCAGCGTAGCCGGGACAGAATACGAGCAGTACTTC	CASSVAGTEYEQYF
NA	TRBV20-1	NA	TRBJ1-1	TGCAGTGCTGATCCCGGGGCAGTGAGCACTGAAGCTTTCTTT	CSADPGAVSTEAFF
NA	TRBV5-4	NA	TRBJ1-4	TGTGCCAGTTCGTGGGCTGAAAAACTGTTTTTT	CASSWAEKLFF
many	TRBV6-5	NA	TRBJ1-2	TGTGCCAGCAGAAACATCGGGGGGGTTTATGGCTACACCTTC	CASRNIGGVYGYTF
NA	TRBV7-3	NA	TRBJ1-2	TGTGCCAGCAGCGCGATAGGGGGCTATGGCTACACCTTC	CASSAIGGYGYTF
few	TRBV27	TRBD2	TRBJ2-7	TGTGCCAGCATGGTTAAGGCGGGAGGAGATTTTGTGTACTTC	CASMVKAGGDFVYF
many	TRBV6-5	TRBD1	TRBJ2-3	TGTGCCAGCAGTACTGGACAGGGGGAATACACAGATACGCAGTATTTT	CASSTGQGEYTDTQYF
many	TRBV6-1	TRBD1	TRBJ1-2	TGTGCCAGCAGTGGAAGGGACAGGGGGCCCTATGGCTACACCTTC	CASSGRDRGPYGYTF
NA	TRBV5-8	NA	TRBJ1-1	TGTGCCAGCAGTTCTCTGGCTTTGAACACTGAAGCTTTCTTT	CASSSLALNTEAFF
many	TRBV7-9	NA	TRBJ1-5	TGTGCCAGCAGGGGCGGGTCCGATAGCAATCAGCCCCAGCATTTT	CASRGGSDSNQPQHF
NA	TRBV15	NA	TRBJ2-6	TGTGCCACCAGCAGCGTAGTGAGCTCTGGGGCCAACGTCCTGACTTTC	CATSSVVSSGANVLTF
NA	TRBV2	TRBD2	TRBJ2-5	TGTGCCAGCAGTGAACGACTAGCGGAAGAGACCCAGTACTTC	CASSERLAEETQYF
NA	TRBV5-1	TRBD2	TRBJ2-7	TGCGCCAGCAACGTACTAGCGGGGGGGCTGGAGCAGTACTTC	CASNVLAGGLEQYF
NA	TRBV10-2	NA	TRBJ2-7	TGCGCCAGCAGTAAGACAGAGGTTTCGTACGAGCAGTACTTC	CASSKTEVSYEQYF
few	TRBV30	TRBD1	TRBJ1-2	TGTGCCTGGAGTTTTGGGACAGGACCGAACTATGGCTACACCTTC	CAWSFGTGPNYGYTF
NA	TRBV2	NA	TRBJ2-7	TGTGCCAGCAGTGAAGATGGAGGGGGCCCAGTGGGACGCGGGCGATACGAGCAGTACTTC	CASSEDGGGPVGRGRYEQYF
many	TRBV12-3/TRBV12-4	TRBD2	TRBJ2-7	TGTGCCAGCAGGTCAACCGGGACTAGCTACGAGCAGTACTTC	CASRSTGTSYEQYF
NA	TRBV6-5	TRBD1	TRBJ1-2	TGTGCCAGCAGTTTTGACAGGGGCCCCTATGGCTACACCTTC	CASSFDRGPYGYTF
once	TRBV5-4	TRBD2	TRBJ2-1	TGTGCCAGCAGCGCAACCGGGAGGGAGCAGTTCTTC	CASSATGREQFF
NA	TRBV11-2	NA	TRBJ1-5	TGTGCCAGCAGCCCCGGGGGTGGGGAGGGAGGTGAGCAACCGCCCCAGCATTTT	CASSPGGGEGGEQPPQHF
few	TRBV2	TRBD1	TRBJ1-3	TGTGCCAGCAGTGGGCGAGGACAGGGTGGTTCTGGAAACACCATATATTTT	CASSGRGQGGSGNTIYF
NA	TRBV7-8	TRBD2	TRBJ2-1	TGTGCCAGCAGCTTAGCGAAGCGGGAGGGCCTATTGTGGCTGTTCTTC	CASSLAKREGLLWLFF
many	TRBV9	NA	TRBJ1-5	TGTGCCAGCAGCCCCGGTAGAGGAGGGGGTCAGCCCCAGCATTTT	CASSPGRGGGQPQHF
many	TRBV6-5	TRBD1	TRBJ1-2	TGTGCCAGCAGTTACTCGACAGGGAGCGGCTATGGCTACACCTTC	CASSYSTGSGYGYTF
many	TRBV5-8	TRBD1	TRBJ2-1	TGTGCCAGCAGCTTGGGACAGGGCCTCTACAATGAGCAGTTCTTC	CASSLGQGLYNEQFF
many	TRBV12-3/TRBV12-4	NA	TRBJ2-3	TGTGCCAGCAGTTTCGGCGGGACGATCACAGATACGCAGTATTTT	CASSFGGTITDTQYF
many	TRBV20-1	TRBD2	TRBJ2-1	TGCAGTGCTAGGGTCCTAGCGGGGTGGTTCTTC	CSARVLAGWFF
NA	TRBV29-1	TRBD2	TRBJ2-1	TGCAGCGGCGGACCCTTATTTACTAGCGGGGGTCCCAATGAGCAGTTCTTC	CSGGPLFTSGGPNEQFF
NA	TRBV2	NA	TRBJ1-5	TGTGCCAGCAGTGACAGGTGGCAACCGCCCCAGCATTTT	CASSDRWQPPQHF
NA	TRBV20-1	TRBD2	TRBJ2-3	TGCAGTGCTGGAAGCGGGGGTGGTGGAGATACGCAGTATTTT	CSAGSGGGGDTQYF
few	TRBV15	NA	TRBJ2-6	TGTGCCACCAGCAGTGACACTCGGAACACTGGGGCCAACGTCCTGACTTTC	CATSSDTRNTGANVLTF
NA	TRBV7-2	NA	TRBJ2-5	TGTGCCAGCAGCCGAGTCTCGGGTAGCCAAGAGACCCTGTACTTC	CASSRVSGSQETLYF
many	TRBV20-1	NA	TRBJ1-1	TGCAGTGCTAGAGTCACACAAGTCGGGAACACTGAAGCTTTCTTT	CSARVTQVGNTEAFF
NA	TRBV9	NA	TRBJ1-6	TGTGCCAGCAGCGGGGGGGGGGACGATAATTCACCCCTCCACTTT	CASSGGGDDNSPLHF
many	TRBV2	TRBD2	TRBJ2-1	TGTGCCAGCAGTGAATTGGCGGGAGTAAGGGGAGGATATGAGCAGTTCTTC	CASSELAGVRGGYEQFF
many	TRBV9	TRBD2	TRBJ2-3	TGTGCCAGCAGCGTAGGGACTAGCGGGATGAATACGCAGTATTTT	CASSVGTSGMNTQYF
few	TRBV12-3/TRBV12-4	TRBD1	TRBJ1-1	TGTGCCAGCAGAACCGGACAGGCACCCCGTGAAGGAGCTTTCTTT	CASRTGQAPREGAFF
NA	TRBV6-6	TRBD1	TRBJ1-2	TGTGCCAGTAGGACAGGGACAGGGTTCGACACCTTC	CASRTGTGFDTF
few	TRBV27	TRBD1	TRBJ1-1	TGTGCCAGCAGTCTCACGACAGGGACTGAAGCTTTCTTT	CASSLTTGTEAFF
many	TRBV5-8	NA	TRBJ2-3	TGTGCCAGTTCGGTAGCGGTAACTAGCACAGATACGCAGTATTTT	CASSVAVTSTDTQYF
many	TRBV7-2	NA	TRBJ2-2	TGTGCCAGCAGCTTAACAACGTTAGGGGAGCTGTTTTTT	CASSLTTLGELFF
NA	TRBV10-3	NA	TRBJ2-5	TGTGCCATCAGTGAGAGTGGGGGGCGGCAAGAGACCCAGTACTTC	CAISESGGRQETQYF